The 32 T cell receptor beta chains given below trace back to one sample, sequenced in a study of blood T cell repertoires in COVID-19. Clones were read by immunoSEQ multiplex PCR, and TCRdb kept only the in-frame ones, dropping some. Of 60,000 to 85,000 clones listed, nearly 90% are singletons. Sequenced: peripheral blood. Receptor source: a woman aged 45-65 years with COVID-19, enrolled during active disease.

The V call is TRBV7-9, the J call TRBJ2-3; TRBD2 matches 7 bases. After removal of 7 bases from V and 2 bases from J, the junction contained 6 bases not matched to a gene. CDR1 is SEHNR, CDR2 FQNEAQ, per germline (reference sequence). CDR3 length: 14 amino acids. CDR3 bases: TGTGCCAGCACCTTCGGGAGGACCACAGATACGCAGTATTTT. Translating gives CASTFGRTTDTQYF. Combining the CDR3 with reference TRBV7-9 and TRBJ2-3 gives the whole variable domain DTGVSQNPRHKITKRGQNVTFRCDPISEHNRLYWYRQTLGQGPEFLTYFQNEAQLEKSRLLSDRFSAERPKGSFSTLEIQRTEQGDSAMYLCASTFGRTTDTQYFGPGTRLTVL.

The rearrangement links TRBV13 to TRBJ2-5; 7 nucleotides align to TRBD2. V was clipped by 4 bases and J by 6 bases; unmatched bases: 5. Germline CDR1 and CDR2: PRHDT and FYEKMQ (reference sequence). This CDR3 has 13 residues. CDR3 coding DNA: TGTGCCAGCAGCTCGGGACTACAAAAGACCCAGTACTTC. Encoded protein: CASSSGLQKTQYF. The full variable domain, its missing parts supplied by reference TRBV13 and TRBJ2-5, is AAGVIQSPRHLIKEKRETATLKCYPIPRHDTVYWYQQGPGQDPQFLISFYEKMQSDKGSIPDRFSAQQFSDYHSELNMSSLELGDSALYFCASSSGLQKTQYFGPGTRLLVL.

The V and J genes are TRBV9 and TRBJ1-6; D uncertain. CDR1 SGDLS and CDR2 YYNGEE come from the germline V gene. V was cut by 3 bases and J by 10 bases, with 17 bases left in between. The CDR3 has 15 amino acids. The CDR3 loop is CASSATGSLTSPLHF. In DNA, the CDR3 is TGTGCCAGCAGCGCCACCGGGTCCCTTACGTCACCCCTCCACTTT.

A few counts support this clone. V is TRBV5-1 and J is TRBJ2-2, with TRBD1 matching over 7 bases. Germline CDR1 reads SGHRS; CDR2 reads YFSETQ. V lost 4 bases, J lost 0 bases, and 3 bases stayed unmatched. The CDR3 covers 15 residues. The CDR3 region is CASSAGTANTGELFF. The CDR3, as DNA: TGCGCCAGCAGCGCCGGGACAGCGAACACCGGGGAGCTGTTTTTT.

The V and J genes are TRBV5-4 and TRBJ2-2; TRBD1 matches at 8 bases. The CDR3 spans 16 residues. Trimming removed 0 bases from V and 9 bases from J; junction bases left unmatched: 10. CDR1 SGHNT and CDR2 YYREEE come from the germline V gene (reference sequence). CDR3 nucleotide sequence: TGTGCCAGCAGCTTGGTCGGACAGGGTCCTACCCGGGAGCTGTTTTTT. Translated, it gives CASSLVGQGPTRELFF.

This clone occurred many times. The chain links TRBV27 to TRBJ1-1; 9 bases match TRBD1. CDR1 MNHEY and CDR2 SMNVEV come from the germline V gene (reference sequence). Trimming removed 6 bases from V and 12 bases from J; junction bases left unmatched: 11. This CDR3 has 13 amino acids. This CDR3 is CASRLTQGARTFF. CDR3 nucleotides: TGTGCCAGCAGGCTAACACAGGGGGCGCGGACTTTCTTT.

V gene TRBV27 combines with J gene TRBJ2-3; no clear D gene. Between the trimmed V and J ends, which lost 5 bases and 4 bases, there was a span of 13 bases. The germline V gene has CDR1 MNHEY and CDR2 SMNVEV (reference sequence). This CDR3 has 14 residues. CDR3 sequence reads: CASSGTPEADTQYF. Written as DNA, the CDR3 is TGTGCCAGCAGTGGAACTCCTGAGGCAGATACGCAGTATTTT.

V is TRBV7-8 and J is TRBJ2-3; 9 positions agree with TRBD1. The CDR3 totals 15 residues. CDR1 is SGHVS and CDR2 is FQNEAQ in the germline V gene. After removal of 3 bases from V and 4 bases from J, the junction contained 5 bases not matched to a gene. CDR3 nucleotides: TGTGCCAGCAGCTTCGACAGGGGGAGGGCAGATACGCAGTATTTT. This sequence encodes CASSFDRGRADTQYF.

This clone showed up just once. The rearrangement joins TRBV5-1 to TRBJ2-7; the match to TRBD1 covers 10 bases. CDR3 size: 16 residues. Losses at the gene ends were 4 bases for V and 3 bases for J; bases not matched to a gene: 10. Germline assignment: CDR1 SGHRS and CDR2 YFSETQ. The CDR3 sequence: CASSDDGDRGVYEQYF. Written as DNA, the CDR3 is TGCGCCAGCAGCGACGATGGGGACAGGGGAGTCTACGAGCAGTACTTC.

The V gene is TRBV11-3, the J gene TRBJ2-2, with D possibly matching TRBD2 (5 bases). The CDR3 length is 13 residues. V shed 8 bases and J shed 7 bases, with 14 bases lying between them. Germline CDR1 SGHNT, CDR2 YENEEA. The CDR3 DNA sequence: TGTGCCAGCGAGTGGGAGTTTGACGGGGAGCTGTTTTTT. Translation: CASEWEFDGELFF.

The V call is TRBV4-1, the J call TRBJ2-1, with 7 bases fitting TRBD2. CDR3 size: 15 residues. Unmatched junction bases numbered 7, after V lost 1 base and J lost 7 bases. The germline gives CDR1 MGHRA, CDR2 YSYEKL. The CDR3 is CASSQGGRAWNEQFF. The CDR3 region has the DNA TGCGCCAGCAGCCAAGGAGGGAGGGCCTGGAATGAGCAGTTCTTC.

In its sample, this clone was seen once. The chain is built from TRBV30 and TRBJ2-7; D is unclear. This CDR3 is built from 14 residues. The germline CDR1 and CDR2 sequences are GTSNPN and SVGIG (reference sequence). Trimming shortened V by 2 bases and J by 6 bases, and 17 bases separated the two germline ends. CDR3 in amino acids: CAWSISRIRSEQYF. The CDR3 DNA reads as TGTGCCTGGAGTATAAGCCGTATACGGTCCGAGCAGTACTTC.

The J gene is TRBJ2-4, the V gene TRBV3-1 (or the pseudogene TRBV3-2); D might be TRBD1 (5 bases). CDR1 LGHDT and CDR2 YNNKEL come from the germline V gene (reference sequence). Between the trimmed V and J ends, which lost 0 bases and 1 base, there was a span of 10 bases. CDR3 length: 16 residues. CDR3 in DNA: TGTGCCAGCAGCCAAGAGAAGGGGTCGGCCAAAAACATTCAGTACTTC. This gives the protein CASSQEKGSAKNIQYF.

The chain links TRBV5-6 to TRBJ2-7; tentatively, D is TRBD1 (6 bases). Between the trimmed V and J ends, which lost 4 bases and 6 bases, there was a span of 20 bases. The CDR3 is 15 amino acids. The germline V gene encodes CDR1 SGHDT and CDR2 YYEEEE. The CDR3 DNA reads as TGTGCCAGCAGCCGGAGGTCTGGGGGCGCCTCCGAGCAGTACTTC. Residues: CASSRRSGGASEQYF.

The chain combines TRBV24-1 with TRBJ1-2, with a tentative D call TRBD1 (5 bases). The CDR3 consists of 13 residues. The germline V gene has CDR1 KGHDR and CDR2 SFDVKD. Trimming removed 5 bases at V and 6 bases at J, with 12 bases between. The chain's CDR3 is CATSASGSHGYTF. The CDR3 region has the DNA TGTGCCACCAGTGCTTCAGGGTCTCATGGCTACACCTTC.

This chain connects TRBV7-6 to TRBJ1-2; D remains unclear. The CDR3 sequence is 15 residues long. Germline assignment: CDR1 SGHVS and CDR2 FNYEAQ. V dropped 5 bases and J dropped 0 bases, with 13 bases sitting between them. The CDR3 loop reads CASSPLKGANYGYTF. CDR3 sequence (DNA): TGTGCCAGCAGCCCCCTTAAGGGAGCTAACTATGGCTACACCTTC.

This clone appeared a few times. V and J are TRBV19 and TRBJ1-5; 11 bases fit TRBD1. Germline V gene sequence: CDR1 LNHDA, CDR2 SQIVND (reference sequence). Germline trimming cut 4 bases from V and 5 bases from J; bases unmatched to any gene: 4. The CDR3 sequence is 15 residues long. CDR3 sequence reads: CASSKGTGGYQPQHF. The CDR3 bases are TGTGCCAGTAGTAAAGGGACAGGGGGTTATCAGCCCCAGCATTTT.

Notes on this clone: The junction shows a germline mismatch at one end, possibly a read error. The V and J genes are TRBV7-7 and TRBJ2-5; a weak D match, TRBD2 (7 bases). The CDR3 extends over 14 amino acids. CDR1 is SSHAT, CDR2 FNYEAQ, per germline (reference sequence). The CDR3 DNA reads TGTGCTAGCAGCTTGAGCGGGACACAAGAGACCCAGTACTTC. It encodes CASSLSGTQETQYF.

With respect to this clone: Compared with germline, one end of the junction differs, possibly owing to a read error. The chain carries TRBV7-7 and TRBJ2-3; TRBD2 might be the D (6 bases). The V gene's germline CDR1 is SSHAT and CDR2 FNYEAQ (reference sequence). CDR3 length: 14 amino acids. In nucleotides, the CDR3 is TGTGCTAGCAGCCCAGGGACTAGCACAGATACGCAGTATTTT. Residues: CASSPGTSTDTQYF.

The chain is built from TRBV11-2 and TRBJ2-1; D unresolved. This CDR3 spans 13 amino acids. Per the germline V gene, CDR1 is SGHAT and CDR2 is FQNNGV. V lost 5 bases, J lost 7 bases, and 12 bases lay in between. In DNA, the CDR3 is TGTGCCAGCAGCCCCGTTCGGTTTAATGAGCAGTTCTTC. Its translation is CASSPVRFNEQFF.

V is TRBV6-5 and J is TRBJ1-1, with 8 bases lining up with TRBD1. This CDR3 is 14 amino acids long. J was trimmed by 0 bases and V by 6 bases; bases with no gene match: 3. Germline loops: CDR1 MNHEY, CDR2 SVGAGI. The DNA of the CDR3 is TGTGCCAGCAGAAAGGACAGGGTGAACACTGAAGCTTTCTTT. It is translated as CASRKDRVNTEAFF.

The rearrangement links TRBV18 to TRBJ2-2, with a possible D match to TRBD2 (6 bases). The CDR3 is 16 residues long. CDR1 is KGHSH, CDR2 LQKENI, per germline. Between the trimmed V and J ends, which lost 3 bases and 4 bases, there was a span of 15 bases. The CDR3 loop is CASSPTGGRATGELFF. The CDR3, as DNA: TGTGCCAGCTCACCCACTGGGGGGAGAGCCACCGGGGAGCTGTTTTTT.

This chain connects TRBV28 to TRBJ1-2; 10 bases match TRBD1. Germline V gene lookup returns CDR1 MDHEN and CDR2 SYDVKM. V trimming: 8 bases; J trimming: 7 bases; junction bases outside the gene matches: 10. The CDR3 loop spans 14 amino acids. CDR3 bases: TGTGCCAGCTACAAACGGACAGGGGGTTTTGGCTACACCTTC. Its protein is CASYKRTGGFGYTF.

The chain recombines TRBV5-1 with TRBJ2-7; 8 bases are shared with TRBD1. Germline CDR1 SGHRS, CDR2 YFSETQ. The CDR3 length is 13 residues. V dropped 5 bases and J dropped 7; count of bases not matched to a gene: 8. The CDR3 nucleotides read TGCGCCAGCAGTCTTGGACAGGGTTGGGAGCAGTACTTC. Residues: CASSLGQGWEQYF.

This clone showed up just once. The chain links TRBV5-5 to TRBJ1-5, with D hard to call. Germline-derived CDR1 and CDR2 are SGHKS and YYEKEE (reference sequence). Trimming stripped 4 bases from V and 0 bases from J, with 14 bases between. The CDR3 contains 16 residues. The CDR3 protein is CASSPAEAYSNQPQHF. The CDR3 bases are TGTGCCAGCAGCCCGGCCGAGGCTTATAGCAATCAGCCCCAGCATTTT.

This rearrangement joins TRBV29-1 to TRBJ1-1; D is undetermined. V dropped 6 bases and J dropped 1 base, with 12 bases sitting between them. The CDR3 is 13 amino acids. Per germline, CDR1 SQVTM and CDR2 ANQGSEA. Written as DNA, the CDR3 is TGCAGCGTCGTAGAACTGCGGAACACTGAAGCTTTCTTT. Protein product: CSVVELRNTEAFF.

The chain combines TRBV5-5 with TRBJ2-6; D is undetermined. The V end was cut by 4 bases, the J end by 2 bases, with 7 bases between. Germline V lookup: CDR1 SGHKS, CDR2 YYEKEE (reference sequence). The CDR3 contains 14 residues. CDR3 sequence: CASSLYTGANVLTF. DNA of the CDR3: TGTGCCAGCAGCCTCTATACTGGGGCCAACGTCCTGACTTTC. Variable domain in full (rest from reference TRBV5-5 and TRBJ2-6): DAGVTQSPTHLIKTRGQQVTLRCSPISGHKSVSWYQQVLGQGPQFIFQYYEKEERGRGNFPDRFSARQFPNYSSELNVNALLLGDSALYLCASSLYTGANVLTFGAGSRLTVL.

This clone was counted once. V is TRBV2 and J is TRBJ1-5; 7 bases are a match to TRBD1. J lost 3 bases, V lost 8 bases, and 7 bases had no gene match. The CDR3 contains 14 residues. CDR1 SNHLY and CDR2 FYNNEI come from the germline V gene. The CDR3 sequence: CASEVEGANQPQHF. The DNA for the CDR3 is TGTGCCAGCGAAGTGGAGGGGGCCAATCAGCCCCAGCATTTT.

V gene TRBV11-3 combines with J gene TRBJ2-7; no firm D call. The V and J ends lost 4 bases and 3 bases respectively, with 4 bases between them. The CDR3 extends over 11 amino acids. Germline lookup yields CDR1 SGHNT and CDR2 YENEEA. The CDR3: CASSYGYEQYF. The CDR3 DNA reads TGTGCCAGCAGCTACGGCTACGAGCAGTACTTC.

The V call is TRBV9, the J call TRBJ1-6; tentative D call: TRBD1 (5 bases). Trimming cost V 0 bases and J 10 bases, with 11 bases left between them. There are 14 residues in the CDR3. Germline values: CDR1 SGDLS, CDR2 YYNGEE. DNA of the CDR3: TGTGCCAGCAGCGTAGAAGGGGAGGACTCACCCCTCCACTTT. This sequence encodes CASSVEGEDSPLHF. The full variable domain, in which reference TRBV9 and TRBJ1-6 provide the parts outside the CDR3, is DSGVTQTPKHLITATGQRVTLRCSPRSGDLSVYWYQQSLDQGLQFLIQYYNGEERAKGNILERFSAQQFPDLHSELNLSSLELGDSALYFCASSVEGEDSPLHFGNGTRLTVT.

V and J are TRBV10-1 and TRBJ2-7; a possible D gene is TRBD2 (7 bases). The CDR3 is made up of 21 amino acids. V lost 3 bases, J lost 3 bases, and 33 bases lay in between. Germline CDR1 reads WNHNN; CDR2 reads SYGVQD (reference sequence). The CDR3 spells CASSDGGALGAGRKPLYEQYF. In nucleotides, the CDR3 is TGCGCCAGCAGTGATGGGGGGGCCCTAGGGGCGGGGCGGAAGCCCCTCTACGAGCAGTACTTC.

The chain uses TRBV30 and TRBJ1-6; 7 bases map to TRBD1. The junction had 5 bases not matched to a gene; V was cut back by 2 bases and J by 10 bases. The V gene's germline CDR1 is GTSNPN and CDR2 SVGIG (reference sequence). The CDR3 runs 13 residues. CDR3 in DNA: TGTGCCTGGAGTCCGGGGACAGCATCACCCCTCCACTTT. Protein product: CAWSPGTASPLHF. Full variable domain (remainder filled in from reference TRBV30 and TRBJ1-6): SQTIHQWPATLVQPVGSPLSLECTVEGTSNPNLYWYRQAAGRGLQLLFYSVGIGQISSEVPQNLSASRPQDRQFILSSKKLLLSDSGFYLCAWSPGTASPLHFGNGTRLTVT.